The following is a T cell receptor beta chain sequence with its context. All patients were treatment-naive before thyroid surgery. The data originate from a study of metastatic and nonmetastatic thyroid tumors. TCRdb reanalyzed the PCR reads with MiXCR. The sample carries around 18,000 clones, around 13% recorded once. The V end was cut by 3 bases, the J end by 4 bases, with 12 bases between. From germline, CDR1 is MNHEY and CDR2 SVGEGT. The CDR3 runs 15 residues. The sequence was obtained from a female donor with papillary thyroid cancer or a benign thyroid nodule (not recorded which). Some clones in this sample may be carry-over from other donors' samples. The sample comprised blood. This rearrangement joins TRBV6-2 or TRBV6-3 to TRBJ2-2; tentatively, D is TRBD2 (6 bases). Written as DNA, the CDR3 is TGTGCCAGCAGTTATTTTGCGGGATCCACCGGGGAGCTGTTTTTT. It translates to CASSYFAGSTGELFF.